Sequencing of this TCR beta chain was carried out in a study of shared clonotypes between healthy human individuals. Germline V gene sequence: CDR1 SGHAT, CDR2 FQNNGV. The trim removed 5 bases at V and 5 bases at J, leaving 9 bases unmatched. The CDR3 covers 14 residues. Findings of the study overall: Estimated richness values were generally larger in naive subsets than in memory subsets. About 4.5% of naive CD4 clonotypes were common to four donors.

Produced via immunoSEQ multiplex PCR; TCRdb's table is partial and in-frame only. The sample consists of hundreds of thousands of clones, 74% of them appearing once. This clone was seen just once. Its target is unknown. The chain joins TRBV11-2 to TRBJ2-7, with 7 nucleotides matching TRBD1. The receptor was isolated from a woman aged 30 to 39 in good health. Sequenced input: memory CD4+ T cells sorted from blood. Subset denoted: CD45RA-negative fraction. The CDR3 DNA reads TGTGCCAGCAGCCTCCAGACAGGGCTGAACGAGCAGTACTTC. This gives the protein CASSLQTGLNEQYF.